The 23 T cell receptor beta chains reported below all come from one sample, sequenced in a study of blood T cell repertoires in COVID-19. TCRdb's table, derived via immunoSEQ multiplex PCR, lists solely in-frame clones and lacks some. This sample has 150,000 to 190,000 clones; more than 75% occur once, and the top ten carry less than 10%. Sequencing input: peripheral blood. Receptors were obtained from a woman in her sixties or seventies with COVID-19, enrolled during active disease.

The gene calls are TRBV7-3 and TRBJ1-1, with D uncertain. With 0 bases removed from V and 1 base from J, the gap between germline ends came to 9 bases. Germline CDR1 and CDR2: SGHTA and FQGTGA. This CDR3 has 15 residues. The CDR3 DNA follows: TGTGCCAGCAGCTTAACCCCACAGCCGAACACTGAAGCTTTCTTT. Translation gives CASSLTPQPNTEAFF.

This chain connects TRBV11-3 to TRBJ1-6, with TRBD1 matching over 8 bases. V shed 1 base and J 4 bases; nucleotides not matched to a gene: 12. CDR3 length: 19 amino acids. The germline gives CDR1 SGHNT, CDR2 YENEEA. CDR3 residues: CASSLGRGRNTRYNSPLHF. The DNA of the CDR3 is TGTGCCAGCAGCTTAGGCAGGGGGCGTAACACCCGATATAATTCACCCCTCCACTTT. The full variable domain, in which reference TRBV11-3 and TRBJ1-6 provide the parts outside the CDR3, is EAGVVQSPRYKIIEKKQPVAFWCNPISGHNTLYWYLQNLGQGPELLIRYENEEAVDDSQLPKDRFSAERLKGVDSTLKIQPAELGDSAVYLCASSLGRGRNTRYNSPLHFGNGTRLTVT.

Of note for this clone: An end of the junction differs from the germline gene, which may be a read error. The J gene is TRBJ2-7, the V gene TRBV2; no clear D. CDR1 is SNHLY, CDR2 FYNNEI, per germline. The CDR3 spans 13 residues. CDR3 nucleotides: TGTGCCAGCAGTCGCTCCCAGGCCACCCTTCTGGACTTC. Translation gives CASSRSQATLLDF.

The chain employs TRBV7-8 and TRBJ1-2; possible D gene TRBD1, 6 bases. The CDR3 extends over 15 amino acids. V lost 0 bases to trimming and J lost 2 bases, with 10 bases between them. Germline CDR1 and CDR2: SGHVS and FQNEAQ. CDR3 region: CASSLAAGTNYGYTF. The CDR3 nucleotides are TGTGCCAGCAGCTTAGCGGCCGGGACAAACTATGGCTACACCTTC. Full variable domain (remainder filled in from reference TRBV7-8 and TRBJ1-2): GAGVSQSPRYKVAKRGQDVALRCDPISGHVSLFWYQQALGQGPEFLTYFQNEAQLDKSGLPSDRFFAERPEGSVSTLKIQRTQQEDSAVYLCASSLAAGTNYGYTFGSGTRLTVV.

The chain uses TRBV15 and TRBJ1-1, with TRBD1 as a possible D gene (6 bases). The CDR3 contains 15 residues. Trimming pared 1 base from V and 4 bases from J, leaving 13 bases between. CDR1 LNHNV and CDR2 YYDKDF come from the germline V gene (reference sequence). This chain's CDR3 is CATSRVRTGSTEAFF. The CDR3 DNA reads as TGTGCCACCAGCAGAGTAAGAACAGGGAGCACTGAAGCTTTCTTT.

V is TRBV19 and J is TRBJ1-2; unclear D gene. The V and J ends lost 7 bases and 4 bases respectively, with 7 bases between them. Germline V gives CDR1 LNHDA, CDR2 SQIVND (reference sequence). The CDR3 consists of 11 residues. The CDR3 DNA follows: TGTGCCAGTAAAAACAGCTATGGCTACACCTTC. Translation: CASKNSYGYTF.

This rearrangement joins TRBV11-3 to TRBJ2-1; perhaps TRBD2 as D (5 bases). Germline V gives CDR1 SGHNT, CDR2 YENEEA. This CDR3 contains 14 residues. Between the trimmed V and J ends, which lost 1 base and 8 bases, there was a span of 12 bases. The CDR3 bases are TGTGCCAGCAGCTTAGGGCTTTCGAGGGATGAGCAGTTCTTC. Protein: CASSLGLSRDEQFF. The full variable domain, with the rest looked up from reference TRBV11-3 and TRBJ2-1, is EAGVVQSPRYKIIEKKQPVAFWCNPISGHNTLYWYLQNLGQGPELLIRYENEEAVDDSQLPKDRFSAERLKGVDSTLKIQPAELGDSAVYLCASSLGLSRDEQFFGPGTRLTVL.

This clone appeared once. V and J are TRBV3-1 (or the pseudogene TRBV3-2) and TRBJ2-5; D unclear. V gave up 2 bases and J gave up 5 bases, with 12 bases separating them. This CDR3 has 14 residues. Germline CDR1 is LGHDT and CDR2 is YNNKEL (reference sequence). The CDR3 sequence: CASSQWVDMETQYF. CDR3 DNA sequence: TGTGCCAGCAGCCAATGGGTAGACATGGAGACCCAGTACTTC.

This clone was detected only once. The chain uses TRBV7-9 and TRBJ2-4; 11 positions match TRBD1. The CDR3 is 19 residues long. V was clipped by 2 bases and J by 6 bases; unmatched bases: 15. Germline loops: CDR1 SEHNR, CDR2 FQNEAQ (reference sequence). Written as DNA, the CDR3 is TGTGCCAGCAGCTTAAGGGGAACTGGACAGGGGGCAGTTGGAAACATTCAGTACTTC. It is translated as CASSLRGTGQGAVGNIQYF.

The gene calls are TRBV7-9 and TRBJ1-1; D may be TRBD1 (6 bases). The CDR3 has 13 residues. Trimming pared 8 bases from V and 6 bases from J, leaving 16 bases between. CDR1 is SEHNR, CDR2 FQNEAQ, per germline (reference sequence). The CDR3 region is CASDPRDMPEAFF. CDR3 DNA: TGTGCCAGCGACCCTCGGGACATGCCTGAAGCTTTCTTT.

The chain has TRBV19 and TRBJ1-2; D perhaps matches TRBD1 (5 bases). Trimming removed 1 base at V and 8 bases at J, with 11 bases between. The CDR3 loop spans 13 amino acids. From germline, CDR1 is LNHDA and CDR2 SQIVND (reference sequence). DNA for the CDR3: TGTGCCAGTAGTATAGGGCGGGGGACCGGCTACACCTTC. It codes for CASSIGRGTGYTF.

The V call is TRBV7-3, the J call TRBJ1-1; D might be TRBD1 (5 bases). V was shortened by 3 bases and J by 6 bases, with 17 bases between the two germline ends. In germline, CDR1 is SGHTA, CDR2 FQGTGA. The CDR3 has 15 amino acids. The CDR3 protein is CASSLNRAAGPEAFF. The CDR3 nucleotides read TGTGCCAGCAGCTTGAATCGGGCAGCGGGGCCTGAAGCTTTCTTT.

The chain carries TRBV19 and TRBJ2-3; no firm D call. The CDR3 has 15 amino acids. CDR1 and CDR2 from the germline V gene are LNHDA and SQIVND (reference sequence). Trimming took off 1 base at V and 2 bases at J, with 10 bases between the two ends. CDR3 in amino acids: CASSIAGRITDTQYF. DNA of the CDR3: TGTGCCAGTAGTATAGCCGGCAGGATCACAGATACGCAGTATTTT.

The chain couples TRBV18 to TRBJ1-5; 10 bases agree with TRBD1. The germline CDR1 and CDR2 sequences are KGHSH and LQKENI. This CDR3 spans 15 amino acids. The J segment lost 4 bases and the V segment lost 6 bases, leaving 6 bases of the junction unmatched. CDR3: CASSRGQGPNQPQHF. The DNA for the CDR3 is TGTGCCAGCTCGCGGGGACAGGGGCCAAATCAGCCCCAGCATTTT.

The chain is built from TRBV5-1 and TRBJ2-5, with TRBD2 identical over 8 bases. Germline CDR1 reads SGHRS; CDR2 reads YFSETQ. V lost 3 bases to trimming and J lost 4 bases; unmatched junction nucleotides: 5. The CDR3 loop spans 14 amino acids. In DNA form, the CDR3 reads TGCGCCAGCAGCTCAGCCCTAGCGGGAGAGACCCAGTACTTC. It is translated as CASSSALAGETQYF. The full variable domain, rest sourced from reference TRBV5-1 and TRBJ2-5, is KAGVTQTPRYLIKTRGQQVTLSCSPISGHRSVSWYQQTPGQGLQFLFEYFSETQRNKGNFPGRFSGRQFSNSRSEMNVSTLELGDSALYLCASSSALAGETQYFGPGTRLLVL.

The gene calls are TRBV3-1 (or the pseudogene TRBV3-2) and TRBJ1-1; 7 nucleotides agree with TRBD1. The CDR3 runs to 14 residues. V lost 6 bases, J lost 5 bases, and 9 bases stayed unmatched. Germline V lookup: CDR1 LGHDT, CDR2 YNNKEL (reference sequence). The CDR3 loop reads CASRSRGSQTEAFF. CDR3 in DNA: TGTGCCAGCAGGTCCAGGGGGTCCCAAACTGAAGCTTTCTTT.

The chain carries TRBV9 and TRBJ2-3, with TRBD2 as a possible D gene (6 bases). V lost 0 bases and J 4 bases, leaving 9 bases between the germline ends. The germline V gene has CDR1 SGDLS and CDR2 YYNGEE. The CDR3 length is 14 residues. This chain's CDR3 is CASSVAGSSDTQYF. Here the CDR3 DNA reads TGTGCCAGCAGCGTAGCCGGGAGTTCAGATACGCAGTATTTT.

V and J are TRBV6-5 and TRBJ1-2; 7 nucleotides match TRBD1. The CDR3 spans 14 residues. With V trimmed by 6 bases and J by 4 bases, 8 bases remained unmatched. Germline assignment: CDR1 MNHEY and CDR2 SVGAGI. The CDR3 DNA sequence: TGTGCCAGCAGGGTAGGGGGCGGTCGCTATGGCTACACCTTC. It is translated as CASRVGGGRYGYTF.

The rearrangement links TRBV5-4 to TRBJ2-6, with TRBD2 matching 7 bases. The V and J ends lost 4 bases and 4 bases, in that order; junction bases with no gene match: 17. Germline V lookup: CDR1 SGHNT, CDR2 YYREEE (reference sequence). This CDR3 is built from 19 residues. CDR3 sequence reads: CASSPDLGAGVLGANVLTF. In DNA form, the CDR3 reads TGTGCCAGCAGCCCTGACCTAGGGGCGGGAGTTCTCGGGGCCAACGTCCTGACTTTC.

CDR3 residues: CASSILRQQPDEAFF. Written as DNA, the CDR3 is TGTGCCAGTAGTATCCTCCGACAGCAACCTGATGAAGCTTTCTTT. The chain has TRBV19 and TRBJ1-1, with D maybe TRBD1 (5 bases). CDR1 and CDR2 from the germline V gene are LNHDA and SQIVND (reference sequence). The CDR3 has 15 residues. V was shortened by 3 bases and J by 7 bases, with 18 bases between the two germline ends.

The rearrangement uses TRBV5-1 and TRBJ2-7; D perhaps matches TRBD1 (5 bases). The CDR3 runs 14 residues. V dropped 7 bases and J dropped 3 bases, with 17 bases sitting between them. Germline CDR1 reads SGHRS; CDR2 reads YFSETQ. CDR3 bases: TGCGCCAGCGCATTTCAGTACAGGAGCTACGAGCAGTACTTC. It encodes CASAFQYRSYEQYF.

J is TRBJ1-6 and V is TRBV9; D is perhaps TRBD1 (6 bases). Germline V gives CDR1 SGDLS, CDR2 YYNGEE. The CDR3 is made up of 15 amino acids. Between the trimmed V and J ends, which lost 4 bases and 5 bases, there was a span of 13 bases. The DNA of the CDR3 is TGTGCCAGCAGCTCCCAGGGACAAGATAATTCACCCCTCCACTTT. It is translated as CASSSQGQDNSPLHF.

This clone was found a few times. This sequence joins TRBV21-1 and TRBJ2-7; TRBD1 reflects the table's D call only, with no check against the DNA. TRBV21-1 is reported as a pseudogene. The CDR3 extends over 15 amino acids. CDR3: CASSKLTGQTYEQYV. CDR3 nucleotides: TGTGCCAGCAGCAAATTGACAGGTCAAACCTACGAGCAGTACGTC.